One sample yielded the 10 T cell receptor beta chains listed below, sequenced in a study of immune evolution from preneoplasia to lung adenocarcinoma. Profiled with immunoSEQ multiplex PCR; TCRdb holds only in-frame clones, not every one. The sample includes 9,500 to 15,000 clones, over 75% seen only once; the top ten take roughly 3.8%. The sequencing sample was made of FFPE tissue from an adenomatous hyperplasia lung lesion. Subset described: atypical adenomatous hyperplasia (AAH), lung preneoplasia. The receptors derive from a person aged 45 to 69 with lung adenocarcinoma.

This chain uses TRBV10-3 with TRBJ2-3; TRBD1 is a possible D gene (5 bases). CDR1 and CDR2 from the germline V gene are ENHRY and SYGVKD. The CDR3 contains 15 residues. V lost 0 bases, J lost 0 bases, and 7 bases lay in between. CDR3 residues: CAISESGASTDTQYF. DNA for the CDR3: TGTGCCATCAGTGAGTCAGGGGCTAGCACAGATACGCAGTATTTT.

The genes are TRBV5-1 and TRBJ2-1; unclear D gene. This CDR3 spans 13 amino acids. Trimming shortened V by 1 base and J by 5 bases, and 7 bases separated the two germline ends. CDR1 SGHRS and CDR2 YFSETQ come from the germline V gene. CDR3 sequence (DNA): TGCGCCAGCAGCTTGTCCGTAGACAATGAGCAGTTCTTC. Amino acids: CASSLSVDNEQFF. The whole variable domain, remainder taken from reference TRBV5-1 and TRBJ2-1, is KAGVTQTPRYLIKTRGQQVTLSCSPISGHRSVSWYQQTPGQGLQFLFEYFSETQRNKGNFPGRFSGRQFSNSRSEMNVSTLELGDSALYLCASSLSVDNEQFFGPGTRLTVL.

The chain uses TRBV28 and TRBJ2-4; either TRBD1 or TRBD2 may fit D (6 bases each). The ends were cut back, 5 bases at V and 0 bases at J, with 14 bases in the middle. Germline V gene lookup returns CDR1 MDHEN and CDR2 SYDVKM. CDR3 length: 16 residues. CDR3 bases: TGTGCCAGCAGTGGTGGGGGGCTGCTAGCCAAAAACATTCAGTACTTC. It encodes CASSGGGLLAKNIQYF.

This rearrangement joins TRBV2 to TRBJ1-5; a weak D match, TRBD1 (5 bases). This CDR3 is built from 15 residues. The ends were cut back, 6 bases at V and 7 bases at J, with 19 bases in the middle. Germline V CDR1 and CDR2: SNHLY, FYNNEI. CDR3 protein: CASSGSGGMGQPQHF. Here the CDR3 DNA reads TGTGCCAGCAGCGGATCGGGGGGAATGGGCCAGCCCCAGCATTTT.

In DNA, the CDR3 is TGCGCCAGCAGACCCGGGACCCTAGGAAATTCACCCCTCCACTTT. Its protein is CASRPGTLGNSPLHF. The chain has TRBV5-1 and TRBJ1-6; weak D call: TRBD1 (5 bases). Trimming shortened V by 5 bases and J by 7 bases, and 16 bases separated the two germline ends. This CDR3 is 15 amino acids long. The germline CDR1 and CDR2 sequences are SGHRS and YFSETQ.

The genes are TRBV29-1 and TRBJ2-1; D not resolved. CDR3 length: 11 residues. Trimming stripped 7 bases from V and 7 bases from J, with 11 bases between. Germline CDR1 is SQVTM and CDR2 is ANQGSEA. The CDR3 reads CSAKLRNEQFF. The CDR3 region has the DNA TGCAGCGCCAAGCTTCGGAATGAGCAGTTCTTC.

CDR3 in amino acids: CASSIVNYGYTF. The CDR3 bases are TGTGCCAGTAGTATAGTGAACTATGGCTACACCTTC. The rearrangement joins TRBV19 to TRBJ1-2; D is unresolved. Germline CDR1 and CDR2: LNHDA and SQIVND (reference sequence). This CDR3 has 12 amino acids. Trimming stripped 1 base from V and 2 bases from J, with 2 bases between.

This sequence joins TRBV5-4 and TRBJ2-7, with 7 positions matching TRBD2. V shed 4 bases and J 3 bases; nucleotides not matched to a gene: 10. Germline V gene lookup returns CDR1 SGHNT and CDR2 YYREEE (reference sequence). CDR3 length: 15 amino acids. The CDR3 nucleotides read TGTGCCAGCAGCCCCACTGCCGGGGGGAGCTACGAGCAGTACTTC. This sequence encodes CASSPTAGGSYEQYF.

This clone was recorded only once. The genes are TRBV20-1 and TRBJ2-7; D unclear. V was pared by 3 bases and J by 7 bases, with 7 bases between. Germline CDR1 is DFQATT and CDR2 is SNEGSKA (reference sequence). The CDR3 contains 10 residues. CDR3 bases: TGCAGTGCTAGTAGGAAAGAGCAGTACTTC. As protein: CSASRKEQYF.

This sequence joins TRBV14 and TRBJ2-7, with 9 bases aligning to TRBD1. The CDR3 sequence is 14 residues long. CDR1 is SGHDN, CDR2 FVKESK, per germline. V gave up 3 bases and J gave up 7 bases; unmatched junction bases: 7. In DNA form, the CDR3 reads TGTGCCAGCAGCCAGGCCGGGACAGGGAGGGAGCAGTACTTC. It codes for CASSQAGTGREQYF. Full variable domain (missing parts from reference TRBV14 and TRBJ2-7): EAGVTQFPSHSVIEKGQTVTLRCDPISGHDNLYWYRRVMGKEIKFLLHFVKESKQDESGMPNNRFLAERTGGTYSTLKVQPAELEDSGVYFCASSQAGTGREQYFGPGTRLTVT.